Listed here are 2 T cell receptor beta chains from one sample, sequenced in a study of OX40 agonist ivuxolimab in advanced cancers. Receptor libraries were prepared by the immunoSEQ multiplex PCR assay. TCRdb stores this immuneACCESS table with in-frame sequences only. Part of the clones is absent; in the studies checked, under half of the shortfall reflects unresolved V genes, and no reason is known for the rest. The sample includes about 64,000 clones, with 87% observed a single time. More than 2.5% of the sample is taken by the ten largest. Specimen: CD4+ or CD8+ T cells sorted from blood, collected in a trial of the OX40 agonist ivuxolimab. The source is an adult with an advanced solid tumor such as melanoma, head and neck, liver or kidney cancer.

The chain has TRBV19 and TRBJ2-1; a possible D gene is TRBD1 (6 bases). Looked up from germline, CDR1 is LNHDA and CDR2 is SQIVND (reference sequence). The CDR3 length is 17 residues. The ends were cut back, 2 bases at V and 2 bases at J, with 16 bases in the middle. CDR3 nucleotides: TGTGCCAGTAGTATACCCCGGACAGCTCTCACCTACAATGAGCAGTTCTTC. Amino acid sequence: CASSIPRTALTYNEQFF.

V gene TRBV5-4 combines with J gene TRBJ2-1; D not certain. Trimming cost V 1 base and J 0 bases, with 11 bases left between them. CDR3 length: 16 amino acids. In germline, CDR1 is SGHNT, CDR2 YYREEE (reference sequence). CDR3 nucleotide sequence: TGTGCCAGCAGCTTGTCCAGCTCTGGCTCCTACAATGAGCAGTTCTTC. This encodes CASSLSSSGSYNEQFF.